This T cell receptor beta chain derives from a study of breast tumors, draining lymph nodes, adjacent tissues. V was clipped by 1 base and J by 3 bases; unmatched bases: 7. Germline CDR1 is MDHEN and CDR2 is SYDVKM. The CDR3 totals 16 residues. Each CDR3 protein is one row after TCRdb ran MiXCR on the multiplex PCR reads. The table records some 250,000 distinct CDR3 sequences, roughly a third of them present only once. Axillary draining lymph nodes of breast cancer patients supplied the node samples. Sequenced material: axillary lymph node tissue. The clonotype comes from a female donor with breast cancer. Some clones in this sample may be carry-over from other donors' samples. The rearrangement uses TRBV28 and TRBJ2-7; 9 bases map to TRBD2. CDR3 sequence reads: CASSLLGGRALYEQYF. In DNA form, the CDR3 reads TGTGCCAGCAGTTTATTAGGCGGGAGGGCCCTCTACGAGCAGTACTTC.